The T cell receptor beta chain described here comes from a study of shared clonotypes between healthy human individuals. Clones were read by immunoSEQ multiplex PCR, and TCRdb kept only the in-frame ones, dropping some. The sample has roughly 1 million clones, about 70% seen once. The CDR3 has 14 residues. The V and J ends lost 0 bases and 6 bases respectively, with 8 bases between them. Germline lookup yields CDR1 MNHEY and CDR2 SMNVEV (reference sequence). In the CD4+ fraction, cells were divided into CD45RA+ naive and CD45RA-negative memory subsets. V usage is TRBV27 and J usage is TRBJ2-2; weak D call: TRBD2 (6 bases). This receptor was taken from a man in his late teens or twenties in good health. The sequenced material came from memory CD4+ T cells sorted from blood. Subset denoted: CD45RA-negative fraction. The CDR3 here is CASSLSGSAGELFF. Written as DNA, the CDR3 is TGTGCCAGCAGTTTATCCGGGAGCGCCGGGGAGCTGTTTTTT.